This T cell receptor (beta chain) was observed in a study of T cells in Graves' hyperthyroidism and ophthalmopathy. This clonotype has just a few counts. What it binds is not known. A much larger clone lies a single base off, so this may be a read error. General observations from the study: Blood also carried most thyroid clonotypes expanded above 0.001.

It was RNA transcripts that yielded the amplified TCR beta CDR3 regions. The HTBI set primed first-round TCR CDR3 RT-PCR. TCRdb used MiXCR to reprocess the multiplex PCR reads, holding one entry per CDR3 protein. The table records almost 250,000 distinct CDR3 sequences, approximately 23% of them present only once. Lactation, pregnancy, other autoimmune disease or uncontrolled infection excluded patients. Cells are PBMCs isolated from about 10 ml of fresh blood. V was pared by 3 bases and J by 0 bases, with 9 bases between. CDR3 size: 14 residues. Germline CDR1 SEHNR, CDR2 FQNEAQ (reference sequence). This receptor was obtained from a woman in her thirties or forties with Graves' ophthalmopathy. This chain connects TRBV7-9 to TRBJ2-7; D is undetermined. The sequencing input was blood. The CDR3 DNA follows: TGTGCCAGCAGCTTCGCGGCAAGCTCCTACGAGCAGTACTTC. It is translated as CASSFAASSYEQYF.